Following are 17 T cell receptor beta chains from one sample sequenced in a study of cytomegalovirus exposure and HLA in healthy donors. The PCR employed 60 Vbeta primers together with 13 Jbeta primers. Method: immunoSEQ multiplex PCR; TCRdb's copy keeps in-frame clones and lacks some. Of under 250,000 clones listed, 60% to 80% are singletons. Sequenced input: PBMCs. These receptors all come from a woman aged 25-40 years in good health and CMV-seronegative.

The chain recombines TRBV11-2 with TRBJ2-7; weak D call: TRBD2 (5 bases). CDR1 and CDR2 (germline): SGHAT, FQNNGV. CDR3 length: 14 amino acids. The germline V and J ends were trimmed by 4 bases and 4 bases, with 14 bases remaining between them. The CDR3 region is CASSSGMGLYEQYF. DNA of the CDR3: TGTGCCAGCAGCTCCGGGATGGGCCTTTACGAGCAGTACTTC.

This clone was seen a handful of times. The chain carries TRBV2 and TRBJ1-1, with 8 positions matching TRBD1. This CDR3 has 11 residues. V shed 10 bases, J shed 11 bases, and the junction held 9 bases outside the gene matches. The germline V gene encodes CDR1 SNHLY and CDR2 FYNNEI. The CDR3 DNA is TGTGCCACCCGGGACAGGCAATGGGCTTTCTTT. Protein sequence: CATRDRQWAFF.

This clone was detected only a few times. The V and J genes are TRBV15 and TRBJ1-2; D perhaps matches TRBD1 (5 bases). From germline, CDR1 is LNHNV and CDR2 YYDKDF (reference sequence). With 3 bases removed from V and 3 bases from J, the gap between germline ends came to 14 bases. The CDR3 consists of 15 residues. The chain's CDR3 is CATSSARVSHYGYTF. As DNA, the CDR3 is TGTGCCACCAGCAGTGCCAGGGTGTCTCACTATGGCTACACCTTC.

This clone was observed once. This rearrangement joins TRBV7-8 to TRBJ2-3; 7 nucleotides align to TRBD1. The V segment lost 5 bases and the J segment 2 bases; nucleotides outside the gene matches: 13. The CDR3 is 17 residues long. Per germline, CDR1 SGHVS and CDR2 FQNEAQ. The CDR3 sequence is CASSNRDSPAFTDTQYF. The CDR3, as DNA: TGTGCCAGCAGCAACCGGGACAGTCCTGCGTTCACAGATACGCAGTATTTT.

CDR3 coding DNA: TGTGCCAGCAGCCCGGACAGGGCCGGCTATGGCTACACCTTC. Its translation is CASSPDRAGYGYTF. The rearrangement joins TRBV5-4 to TRBJ1-2; 8 bases map to TRBD1. The CDR3 spans 14 residues. Unmatched junction bases numbered 6, after V lost 4 bases and J lost 4 bases. From germline, CDR1 is SGHNT and CDR2 YYREEE (reference sequence).

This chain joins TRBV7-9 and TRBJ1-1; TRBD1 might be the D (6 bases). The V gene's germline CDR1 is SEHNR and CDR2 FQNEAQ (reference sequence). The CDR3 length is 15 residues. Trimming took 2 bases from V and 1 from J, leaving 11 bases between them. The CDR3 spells CASSLTGTKNTEAFF. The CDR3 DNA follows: TGTGCCAGCAGCTTAACCGGGACAAAGAACACTGAAGCTTTCTTT.

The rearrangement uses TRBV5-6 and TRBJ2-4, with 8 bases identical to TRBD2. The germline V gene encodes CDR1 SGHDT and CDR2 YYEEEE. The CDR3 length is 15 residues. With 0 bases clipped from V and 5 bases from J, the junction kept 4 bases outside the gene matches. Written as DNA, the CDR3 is TGTGCCAGCAGCTTGGGACTAGCGTTGGAAAACATTCAGTACTTC. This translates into CASSLGLALENIQYF.

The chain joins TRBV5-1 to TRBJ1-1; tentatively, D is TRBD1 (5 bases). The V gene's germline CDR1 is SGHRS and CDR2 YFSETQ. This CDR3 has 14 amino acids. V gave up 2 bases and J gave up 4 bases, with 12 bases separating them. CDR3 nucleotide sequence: TGCGCCAGCAGCTTCGGGGGTAGTACCACTGAAGCTTTCTTT. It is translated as CASSFGGSTTEAFF. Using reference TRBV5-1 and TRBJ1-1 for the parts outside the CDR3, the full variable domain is KAGVTQTPRYLIKTRGQQVTLSCSPISGHRSVSWYQQTPGQGLQFLFEYFSETQRNKGNFPGRFSGRQFSNSRSEMNVSTLELGDSALYLCASSFGGSTTEAFFGQGTRLTVV.

The CDR3 nucleotides are TGTGCCTGGAGTGTCAGGGCCGACCAGCCCCAGCATTTT. Amino acid sequence: CAWSVRADQPQHF. The chain couples TRBV30 to TRBJ1-5; tentatively, D is TRBD1 (5 bases). CDR3 length: 13 amino acids. The V and J ends lost 0 bases and 7 bases respectively, with 10 bases between them. In germline, CDR1 is GTSNPN, CDR2 SVGIG (reference sequence).

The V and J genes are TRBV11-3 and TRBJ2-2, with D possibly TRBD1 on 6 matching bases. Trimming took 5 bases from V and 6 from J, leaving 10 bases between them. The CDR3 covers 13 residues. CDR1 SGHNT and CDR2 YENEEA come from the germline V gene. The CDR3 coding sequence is TGTGCCAGCAGCACAGAGGGGGCCGGGGAGCTGTTTTTT. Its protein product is CASSTEGAGELFF.

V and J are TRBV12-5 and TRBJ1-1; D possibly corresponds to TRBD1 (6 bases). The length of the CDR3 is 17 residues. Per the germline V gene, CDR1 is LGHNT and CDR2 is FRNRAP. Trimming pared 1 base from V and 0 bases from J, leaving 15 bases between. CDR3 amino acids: CASGLAGRTAMNTEAFF. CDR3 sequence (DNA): TGTGCTAGTGGTTTGGCTGGCCGGACAGCAATGAACACTGAAGCTTTCTTT.

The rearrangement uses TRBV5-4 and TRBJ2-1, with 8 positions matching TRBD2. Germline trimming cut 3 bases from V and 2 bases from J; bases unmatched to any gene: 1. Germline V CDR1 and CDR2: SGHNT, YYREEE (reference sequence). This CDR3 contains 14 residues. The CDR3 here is CASSYGGAYNEQFF. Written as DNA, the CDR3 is TGTGCCAGCAGCTACGGGGGGGCCTACAATGAGCAGTTCTTC.

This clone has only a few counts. This chain's CDR3 is CASSLAELATNEKLFF. CDR3 nucleotides: TGTGCCAGCAGCTTGGCCGAGCTTGCAACTAATGAAAAACTGTTTTTT. This sequence joins TRBV5-5 and TRBJ1-4, with D uncertain. This CDR3 region has 16 residues. V was trimmed by 0 bases and J by 0 bases, leaving 9 bases between them. Per germline, CDR1 SGHKS and CDR2 YYEKEE (reference sequence). Supplemented by reference TRBV5-5 and TRBJ1-4, the full variable domain reads DAGVTQSPTHLIKTRGQQVTLRCSPISGHKSVSWYQQVLGQGPQFIFQYYEKEERGRGNFPDRFSARQFPNYSSELNVNALLLGDSALYLCASSLAELATNEKLFFGSGTQLSVL.

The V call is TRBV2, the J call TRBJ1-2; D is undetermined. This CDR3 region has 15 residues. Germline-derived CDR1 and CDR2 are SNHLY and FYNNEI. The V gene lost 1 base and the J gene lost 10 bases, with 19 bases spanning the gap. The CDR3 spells CASSEGRGLLSDYTF. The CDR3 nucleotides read TGTGCCAGCAGTGAAGGGAGAGGGCTTCTTAGTGACTACACCTTC.

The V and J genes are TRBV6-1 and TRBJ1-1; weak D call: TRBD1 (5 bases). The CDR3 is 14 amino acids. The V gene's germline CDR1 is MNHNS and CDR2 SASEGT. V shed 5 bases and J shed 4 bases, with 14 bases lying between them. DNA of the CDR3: TGTGCCAGCAGTACATGGGGGGGGATCACTGAAGCTTTCTTT. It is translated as CASSTWGGITEAFF.

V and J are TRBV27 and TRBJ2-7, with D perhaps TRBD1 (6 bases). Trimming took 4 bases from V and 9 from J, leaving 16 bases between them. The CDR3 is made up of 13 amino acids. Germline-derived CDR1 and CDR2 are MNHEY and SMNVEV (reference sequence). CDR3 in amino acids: CASSSYSGAGQYF. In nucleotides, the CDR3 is TGTGCCAGCAGTTCATATTCAGGGGCAGGGCAGTACTTC.

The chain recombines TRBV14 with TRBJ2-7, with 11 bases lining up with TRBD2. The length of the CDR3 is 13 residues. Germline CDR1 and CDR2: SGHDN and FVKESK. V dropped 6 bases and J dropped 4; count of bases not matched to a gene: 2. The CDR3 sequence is CASRLAGEYEQYF. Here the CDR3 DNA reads TGTGCCAGCAGACTAGCGGGAGAATACGAGCAGTACTTC.